This is a list of T cell receptor beta chains from one sample in a study of T cell responses to AZD1222 COVID-19 vaccine. Libraries were prepared by immunoSEQ multiplex PCR; TCRdb keeps only in-frame clonotypes and omits some of them. Of about 95,000 clones in the sample, approximately 88% were seen once. The sequencing here drew on peripheral blood, taken on day 0 of AZD1222 vaccination. These receptors all stem from an adult in good health. CDR3s include the opening cysteine and the closing phenylalanine or tryptophan. A D gene is named only where the DNA matches it firmly. Size is omitted from some rows. Given values are once, few, many or a class for expanded clones.

V gene: TRBV29-1; D gene: TRBD1; clone size: once; J gene: TRBJ1-1; CDR3 protein: CSVETGAGRNTEAFF; CDR3 DNA: TGCAGCGTTGAGACAGGGGCAGGGAGGAACACTGAAGCTTTCTTT
V gene: TRBV6-5; D gene: -; clone size: -; J gene: TRBJ2-7; CDR3 protein: CASSPSGSYEQYF; CDR3 DNA: TGTGCCAGCAGTCCCTCAGGATCGTACGAGCAGTACTTC
V gene: TRBV5-4; D gene: -; clone size: -; J gene: TRBJ1-1; CDR3 protein: CASSLVPVNTEAFF; CDR3 DNA: TGTGCCAGCAGCTTGGTTCCGGTGAACACTGAAGCTTTCTTT
V gene: TRBV30; D gene: -; clone size: -; J gene: TRBJ1-2; CDR3 protein: CAWSLLTANYGYTF; CDR3 DNA: TGTGCCTGGAGTTTACTGACAGCAAACTATGGCTACACCTTC
V gene: TRBV10-2; D gene: -; clone size: -; J gene: TRBJ1-2; CDR3 protein: CASSETGNYGYTF; CDR3 DNA: TGCGCCAGCAGTGAAACAGGAAACTATGGCTACACCTTC
V gene: TRBV2; D gene: -; clone size: -; J gene: TRBJ2-5; CDR3 protein: CASSLGGRETQYF; CDR3 DNA: TGTGCCAGCAGTCTGGGGGGGCGAGAGACCCAGTACTTC
V gene: TRBV6-6; D gene: -; clone size: -; J gene: TRBJ2-5; CDR3 protein: CASSPGWGGYGETQYF; CDR3 DNA: TGTGCCAGCAGTCCGGGGTGGGGGGGCTACGGAGAGACCCAGTACTTC
V gene: TRBV7-6; D gene: TRBD2; clone size: -; J gene: TRBJ2-3; CDR3 protein: CASSLVAGGLDTQYF; CDR3 DNA: TGTGCCAGCAGCTTAGTAGCGGGGGGGCTCGATACGCAGTATTTT
V gene: TRBV15; D gene: -; clone size: -; J gene: TRBJ2-3; CDR3 protein: CATSRDGGRTPTDTQYF; CDR3 DNA: TGTGCCACCAGCAGAGATGGAGGGCGGACACCCACAGATACGCAGTATTTT
V gene: TRBV7-3; D gene: -; clone size: -; J gene: TRBJ1-1; CDR3 protein: CASSLNPLGAAFF; CDR3 DNA: TGTGCCAGCAGCTTAAACCCCCTAGGTGCAGCTTTCTTT
V gene: TRBV6-5; D gene: -; clone size: -; J gene: TRBJ1-1; CDR3 protein: CASNFLGAPEAFF; CDR3 DNA: TGTGCCAGCAATTTTCTGGGGGCGCCTGAAGCTTTCTTT
V gene: TRBV5-4; D gene: TRBD1; clone size: few; J gene: TRBJ1-2; CDR3 protein: CASSPTDRGVGYTF; CDR3 DNA: TGTGCCAGCAGCCCTACGGACAGGGGGGTAGGCTACACCTTC
V gene: TRBV28; D gene: TRBD1; clone size: -; J gene: TRBJ1-4; CDR3 protein: CASSPGGRGKLFF; CDR3 DNA: TGTGCCAGCTCTCCAGGGGGCCGGGGAAAACTGTTTTTT
V gene: TRBV14; D gene: -; clone size: -; J gene: TRBJ2-3; CDR3 protein: CASSQEKNRGGGDTQYF; CDR3 DNA: TGTGCCAGCAGCCAAGAAAAGAACAGGGGAGGAGGAGATACGCAGTATTTT
V gene: TRBV5-4; D gene: TRBD2; clone size: -; J gene: TRBJ2-3; CDR3 protein: CASSLGGTSGGTDTQYF; CDR3 DNA: TGTGCCAGCAGCTTGGGGGGTACTAGCGGGGGCACAGATACGCAGTATTTT
V gene: TRBV9; D gene: TRBD2; clone size: -; J gene: TRBJ2-1; CDR3 protein: CASSPSSGGMDNEQFF; CDR3 DNA: TGTGCCAGCAGCCCCTCCAGCGGGGGGATGGACAATGAGCAGTTCTTC
V gene: TRBV7-8; D gene: TRBD2; clone size: -; J gene: TRBJ2-5; CDR3 protein: CASSLLIRSLRGGQETQYF; CDR3 DNA: TGTGCCAGCAGCTTATTAATACGCTCCCTCCGCGGGGGGCAAGAGACCCAGTACTTC
V gene: TRBV28; D gene: -; clone size: -; J gene: TRBJ1-1; CDR3 protein: CATHQGEAFF; CDR3 DNA: TGTGCCACTCACCAGGGTGAAGCTTTCTTT
V gene: TRBV7-2; D gene: -; clone size: -; J gene: TRBJ1-6; CDR3 protein: CASSLESGGSSPLHF; CDR3 DNA: TGTGCCAGCAGCTTAGAATCCGGGGGAAGTTCACCCCTCCACTTT
V gene: TRBV29-1; D gene: -; clone size: -; J gene: TRBJ2-2; CDR3 protein: CSVRSDNGELFF; CDR3 DNA: TGCAGCGTTAGGTCCGACAACGGGGAGCTGTTTTTT
V gene: TRBV9; D gene: -; clone size: few; J gene: TRBJ1-6; CDR3 protein: CASSAGPDNSPLHF; CDR3 DNA: TGTGCCAGCAGCGCGGGGCCTGATAATTCACCCCTCCACTTT
V gene: TRBV23-1; D gene: TRBD2; clone size: once; J gene: TRBJ2-1; CDR3 protein: CASSHWQRAGGQDNEQFF; CDR3 DNA: TGCGCCAGCAGTCATTGGCAGCGAGCGGGGGGGCAAGACAATGAGCAGTTCTTC
V gene: TRBV11-2; D gene: -; clone size: once; J gene: TRBJ2-3; CDR3 protein: CASSSLGSRSTDTQYF; CDR3 DNA: TGTGCCAGCAGCTCCTTGGGTAGCAGAAGCACAGATACGCAGTATTTT
V gene: TRBV5-1; D gene: TRBD2; clone size: -; J gene: TRBJ2-7; CDR3 protein: CASSFTLSGGVISYEQYF; CDR3 DNA: TGCGCCAGCAGCTTTACCCTTAGCGGGGGGGTCATCTCCTACGAGCAGTACTTC
V gene: TRBV4-2; D gene: TRBD2; clone size: -; J gene: TRBJ2-3; CDR3 protein: CASSQEPPGRGPYTDTQYF; CDR3 DNA: TGTGCCAGCAGCCAAGAACCGCCTGGGAGGGGACCTTACACAGATACGCAGTATTTT
V gene: TRBV11-2; D gene: -; clone size: -; J gene: TRBJ1-3; CDR3 protein: CASSYAGNGNTIYF; CDR3 DNA: TGTGCCAGCAGCTATGCAGGGAATGGAAACACCATATATTTT